These 20 T cell receptor beta chains originate from one sample sequenced in a study of T cell repertoires in cytomegalovirus infection. These receptors have no identified antigens. Each CDR3 protein is one row after TCRdb ran MiXCR on the reads. This table holds some 800,000 distinct CDR3 sequences, almost 30% found once. The source was cultured CD8+ T cells from PBMCs, collected from culture after CMV antigen stimulation. All receptors come from a human donor in good health (CMV status not recorded). Some clones in this sample may be carry-over from other donors' samples.

The chain carries TRBV7-9 and TRBJ2-5; 7 bases are a match to TRBD2. In germline, CDR1 is SEHNR, CDR2 FQNEAQ (reference sequence). The V segment lost 5 bases and the J segment 5 bases; nucleotides outside the gene matches: 11. The CDR3 extends over 15 amino acids. The CDR3, as DNA: TGTGCCAGCAGCATTATCCGGGACGGGGGGGAGACCCAGTACTTC. Protein product: CASSIIRDGGETQYF.

This clonotype was seen more than once but under ten times. The chain combines TRBV9 with TRBJ1-1, with a tentative D call TRBD1 (5 bases). Germline V gene sequence: CDR1 SGDLS, CDR2 YYNGEE. Trimming stripped 3 bases from V and 6 bases from J, with 6 bases between. The CDR3 is made up of 11 amino acids. In DNA form, the CDR3 reads TGTGCCAGCAGCGAGGGACCTGAAGCTTTCTTT. Encoded protein: CASSEGPEAFF.

The V and J genes are TRBV4-1 and TRBJ2-5, with TRBD2 identical over 7 bases. Germline V gene lookup returns CDR1 MGHRA and CDR2 YSYEKL. V shed 3 bases, J shed 5 bases, and the junction held 6 bases outside the gene matches. The CDR3 is made up of 14 amino acids. CDR3 in DNA: TGCGCCAGCAGCCACATTAGGGAGGGGGAGACCCAGTACTTC. Its protein product is CASSHIREGETQYF.

The genes are TRBV9 and TRBJ2-1; 8 nucleotides match TRBD2. V shed 3 bases and J 0 bases; nucleotides not matched to a gene: 5. The germline V gene has CDR1 SGDLS and CDR2 YYNGEE. CDR3 length: 16 residues. In nucleotides, the CDR3 is TGTGCCAGCAGCGAACCCGGGGGGGTCTCCTACAATGAGCAGTTCTTC. Translation: CASSEPGGVSYNEQFF.

This chain connects TRBV5-4 to TRBJ1-2; 7 positions match TRBD1. The germline V gene has CDR1 SGHNT and CDR2 YYREEE (reference sequence). The length of the CDR3 is 17 residues. The J segment lost 2 bases and the V segment lost 1 base, leaving 11 bases of the junction unmatched. The CDR3 DNA reads TGTGCCAGCAGCTTGATTCGTCAGGGGGAATCGAACTATGGCTACACCTTC. It specifies CASSLIRQGESNYGYTF.

This clonotype has just a few counts. J is TRBJ2-7 and V is TRBV7-9; possible D gene TRBD2, 5 bases. The V end was cut by 10 bases, the J end by 2 bases, with 15 bases between. There are 13 residues in the CDR3. In germline, CDR1 is SEHNR, CDR2 FQNEAQ (reference sequence). CDR3 bases: TGTGCCACCCGTGACGACTACACCTACGAGCAGTACTTC. Translation gives CATRDDYTYEQYF.

V usage is TRBV11-2 and J usage is TRBJ2-4; D remains ambiguous. Germline lookup yields CDR1 SGHAT and CDR2 FQNNGV. V lost 1 base and J 1 base, leaving 8 bases between the germline ends. CDR3 length equals 15 residues. CDR3 sequence: CASSLGEMAKNIQYF. CDR3 in DNA: TGTGCCAGCAGCTTAGGAGAGATGGCCAAAAACATTCAGTACTTC.

This clonotype has ten or more counts. The CDR3 region is CASSPGDSSTDTQYF. Here the CDR3 DNA reads TGTGCCAGCAGTCCCGGTGACTCTAGCACAGATACGCAGTATTTT. The chain links TRBV28 to TRBJ2-3; D is unclear. V lost 5 bases, J lost 0 bases, and 12 bases lay in between. The CDR3 spans 15 residues. CDR1 and CDR2 from the germline V gene are MDHEN and SYDVKM.

The chain uses TRBV27 and TRBJ1-1, with D possibly TRBD1 on 5 matching bases. Germline V lookup: CDR1 MNHEY, CDR2 SMNVEV (reference sequence). CDR3 length: 13 amino acids. V lost 4 bases and J 5 bases, leaving 11 bases between the germline ends. The chain's CDR3 is CASSYGGKTEAFF. As DNA, the CDR3 is TGTGCCAGCAGTTATGGGGGGAAAACTGAAGCTTTCTTT.

This chain connects TRBV7-3 to TRBJ1-2, with D perhaps TRBD1 (6 bases). The CDR3 contains 15 residues. Germline V CDR1 and CDR2: SGHTA, FQGTGA. The V and J ends lost 5 bases and 3 bases respectively, with 16 bases between them. DNA for the CDR3: TGTGCCAGCAGCCGAGGGCAGGGGAGAGACTATGGCTACACCTTC. Protein sequence: CASSRGQGRDYGYTF.

The chain joins TRBV5-4 to TRBJ2-1; D is tentatively TRBD1 or TRBD2 (5 bases each). CDR3 size: 15 residues. Per germline, CDR1 SGHNT and CDR2 YYREEE (reference sequence). The V gene lost 5 bases and the J gene lost 0 bases, with 12 bases spanning the gap. CDR3 sequence reads: CASSSGTPSYNEQFF. The CDR3, as DNA: TGTGCCAGCAGTTCCGGGACGCCCTCCTACAATGAGCAGTTCTTC. The entire variable domain, with the rest obtained from reference TRBV5-4 and TRBJ2-1, is as follows: ETGVTQSPTHLIKTRGQQVTLRCSSQSGHNTVSWYQQALGQGPQFIFQYYREEENGRGNFPPRFSGLQFPNYSSELNVNALELDDSALYLCASSSGTPSYNEQFFGPGTRLTVL.

This clonotype occurred many times. This chain uses TRBV12-3 or TRBV12-4 with TRBJ2-1, with TRBD1 matching over 8 bases. The trim removed 4 bases at V and 2 bases at J, leaving 4 bases unmatched. The CDR3 is made up of 15 amino acids. Written as DNA, the CDR3 is TGTGCCAGCAGTTCCCGACAGGGGCCCTACAATGAGCAGTTCTTC. The encoded protein is CASSSRQGPYNEQFF.

This clonotype was detected many times. The chain has TRBV18 and TRBJ2-7; 8 positions agree with TRBD1. CDR3 length equals 14 residues. Germline V gene data show CDR1 as KGHSH and CDR2 as LQKENI. V was clipped by 6 bases and J by 6 bases; unmatched bases: 10. In DNA form, the CDR3 reads TGTGCCAGCTCCCCCGGACAGGGCCTTCCCGAGCAGTACGTC. This sequence encodes CASSPGQGLPEQYV.

V and J are TRBV12-3 or TRBV12-4 and TRBJ2-7; TRBD2 agrees at 7 bases. Trimming removed 5 bases from V and 2 bases from J; junction bases left unmatched: 3. This CDR3 spans 13 amino acids. CDR3 sequence reads: CASSHTSAYEQYF. As DNA, the CDR3 is TGTGCCAGCAGTCATACTAGCGCCTACGAGCAGTACTTC.

This clonotype was observed a handful of times. This sequence joins TRBV12-3 or TRBV12-4 and TRBJ1-3; TRBD1 matches at 8 bases. Trimming removed 7 bases from V and 0 bases from J; junction bases left unmatched: 8. The CDR3 is 16 amino acids. CDR3 sequence (DNA): TGTGCCAGCAACCGAGCAGGGGGCAGCTCTGGAAACACCATATATTTT. This translates into CASNRAGGSSGNTIYF.

The rearrangement joins TRBV9 to TRBJ1-2; D uncertain. This CDR3 region has 14 residues. Germline V CDR1 and CDR2: SGDLS, YYNGEE. Trimming cost V 6 bases and J 2 bases, with 14 bases left between them. The CDR3 nucleotides read TGTGCCAGCACCAAAGTGACCACAAACTATGGCTACACCTTC. The encoded protein is CASTKVTTNYGYTF.

This clonotype was seen repeatedly, ten times or more. The chain links TRBV27 to TRBJ2-1; a weak D match, TRBD2 (5 bases). In germline, CDR1 is MNHEY, CDR2 SMNVEV (reference sequence). This CDR3 region has 15 residues. The V and J ends lost 1 base and 4 bases respectively, with 11 bases between them. The CDR3 spells CASSLWEGLYNEQFF. CDR3 nucleotides: TGTGCCAGCAGTTTATGGGAAGGACTTTACAATGAGCAGTTCTTC.

With respect to this clonotype: One end of the junction does not line up with germline, which may come from a read error. The J gene is TRBJ2-7, the V gene TRBV13; D tentatively fits TRBD1 or TRBD2 (6 bases each). CDR1 PRHDT and CDR2 FYEKMQ come from the germline V gene (reference sequence). CDR3 length equals 14 residues. Here the CDR3 reads CARSFQGGRNEQYF. CDR3 sequence (DNA): TGTGCCAGGAGCTTTCAAGGGGGGAGGAACGAGCAGTACTTC.

The CDR3 is CASSSVGGFRETQYF. CDR3 coding DNA: TGTGCCAGCAGTTCCGTGGGGGGCTTTAGGGAGACCCAGTACTTC. The rearrangement joins TRBV2 to TRBJ2-5; D is tentatively TRBD1 or TRBD2 (6 bases each). The CDR3 has 15 amino acids. The V and J ends lost 5 bases and 5 bases respectively, with 18 bases between them. The germline gives CDR1 SNHLY, CDR2 FYNNEI.

As for this clonotype: The junction departs from the called germline gene at one end, perhaps through a read error. The V and J genes are TRBV7-2 and TRBJ1-2; D possibly corresponds to TRBD1 (5 bases). This CDR3 has 13 residues. Per germline, CDR1 SGHTA and CDR2 FQGNSA. Written as DNA, the CDR3 is TGTGCCAGCAGCTTACGGGGCGACTATGGCTACTCCTTC. Protein product: CASSLRGDYGYSF.